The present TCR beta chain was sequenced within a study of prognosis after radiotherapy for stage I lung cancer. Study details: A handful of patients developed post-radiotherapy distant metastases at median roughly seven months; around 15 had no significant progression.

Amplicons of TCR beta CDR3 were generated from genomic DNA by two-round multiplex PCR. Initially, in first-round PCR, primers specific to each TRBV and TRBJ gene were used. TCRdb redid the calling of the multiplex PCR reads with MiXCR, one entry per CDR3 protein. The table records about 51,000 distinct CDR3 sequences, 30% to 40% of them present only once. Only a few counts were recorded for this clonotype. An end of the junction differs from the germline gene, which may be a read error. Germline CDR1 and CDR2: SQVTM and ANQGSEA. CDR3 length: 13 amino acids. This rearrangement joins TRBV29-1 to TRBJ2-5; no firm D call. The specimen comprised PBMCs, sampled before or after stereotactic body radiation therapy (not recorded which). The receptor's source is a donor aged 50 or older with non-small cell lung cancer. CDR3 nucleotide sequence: TGCAGCGTTGCCTTCAACCTCCGAGAGACCCGGTACTTC. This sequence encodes CSVAFNLRETRYF.